This is a list of T cell receptor beta chains from one sample in a study of identical twins. Via MiXCR, TCRdb re-called the 5' RACE reads, giving one row per CDR3 protein. This table holds 420,000 or so distinct CDR3 sequences, about 18% found once. The sequencing sample was made of naive T cells sorted from blood. The receptors shown here come from a man between 50 and 59 years old in good health. Both conserved end residues are part of each CDR3. The order of the fields is J gene, clone size, D gene, V gene, CDR3 protein, CDR3 DNA. The D gene is left open where the match is weak. Part of the rows lack a size; the others show once, few, many or a class for expanded clones.

>TRBJ2-5|NA|TRBD2|TRBV20-1
CSAIGTTQETQYF
TGCAGTGCTATCGGGACTACCCAAGAGACCCAGTACTTC
>TRBJ2-7|many|TRBD1|TRBV7-2
CASSPYTGDSYEQYF
TGTGCCAGCAGCCCCTACACAGGGGACTCCTACGAGCAGTACTTC
>TRBJ2-2|few|NA|TRBV7-9
CASSRRAGRKGTGELFF
TGTGCCAGCAGCCGAAGGGCCGGGCGAAAGGGCACCGGGGAGCTGTTTTTT
>TRBJ2-1|many|TRBD2|TRBV4-2
CASSRRLADYNEQFF
TGTGCCAGCAGCCGTCGACTAGCAGACTACAATGAGCAGTTCTTC
>TRBJ2-3|few|TRBD2|TRBV4-3
CASSQRPSGTRTDTQYF
TGCGCCAGCAGCCAGCGTCCTAGCGGGACCCGCACAGATACGCAGTATTTT
>TRBJ2-5|NA|TRBD2|TRBV5-1
CASSLAGAGGSETQYF
TGCGCCAGCAGCTTGGCGGGTGCGGGAGGATCAGAGACCCAGTACTTC
>TRBJ2-2|many|NA|TRBV5-1
CASRLESANTGELFF
TGCGCCAGCAGACTGGAGTCCGCGAACACCGGGGAGCTGTTTTTT
>TRBJ2-5|NA|NA|TRBV12-3/TRBV12-4
CASSRVPGQETQYF
TGTGCCAGCAGTAGGGTCCCGGGGCAAGAGACCCAGTACTTC
>TRBJ2-1|NA|NA|TRBV15
CATRGSWGAYNEQFF
TGTGCCACCAGGGGATCTTGGGGGGCCTACAATGAGCAGTTCTTC
>TRBJ1-1|NA|NA|TRBV20-1
CSAGRNMNTEAFF
TGCAGTGCCGGACGGAACATGAACACTGAAGCTTTCTTT
>TRBJ1-2|few|NA|TRBV18
CASSPGRGVGGYTF
TGTGCCAGCTCACCAGGGCGGGGAGTCGGTGGCTACACCTTC
>TRBJ2-7|NA|TRBD1|TRBV12-3/TRBV12-4
CASTRGQGAPYEQYF
TGTGCCAGCACCCGGGGGCAGGGGGCCCCCTACGAGCAGTACTTC
>TRBJ2-3|NA|NA|TRBV7-2
CASSLMGLSTDTQYF
TGTGCCAGCAGCTTAATGGGTTTAAGCACAGATACGCAGTATTTT
>TRBJ1-2|NA|NA|TRBV11-2
CASSLAPGGFYGYTF
TGTGCCAGCAGCTTAGCGCCGGGGGGATTCTATGGCTACACCTTC
>TRBJ2-5|few|TRBD1|TRBV4-3
CASSHISGTGDETQYF
TGCGCCAGCAGCCACATTTCCGGGACAGGGGACGAGACCCAGTACTTC
>TRBJ2-1|many|NA|TRBV7-2
CASSLSRNEQFF
TGTGCCAGCAGCCTGAGTAGGAATGAGCAGTTCTTC
>TRBJ2-3|many|TRBD2|TRBV5-1
CASRISGSTDTQYF
TGCGCCAGCAGGATTAGCGGGAGCACAGATACGCAGTATTTT
>TRBJ2-3|few|TRBD2|TRBV4-2
CASTPTHGLAGAAYTDTQYF
TGTGCCAGCACCCCGACCCACGGACTAGCGGGGGCGGCCTACACAGATACGCAGTATTTT
>TRBJ2-7|NA|TRBD2|TRBV6-5
CASSYPSSGRREQYF
TGTGCCAGCAGTTACCCGTCTAGCGGGAGGAGGGAGCAGTACTTC
>TRBJ2-7|few|TRBD2|TRBV10-3
CAISLTSGRLEQYF
TGTGCCATCAGCTTGACTAGCGGGAGATTGGAGCAGTACTTC
>TRBJ1-2|NA|TRBD1|TRBV28
CASSSIRDREDGYTF
TGTGCCAGCAGTTCTATCCGGGACAGGGAGGACGGCTACACCTTC
>TRBJ2-1|NA|TRBD1|TRBV27
CASSLEGTGYNEQFF
TGTGCCAGCAGTTTAGAAGGGACAGGGTACAATGAGCAGTTCTTC
>TRBJ2-1|few|TRBD1|TRBV19
CASSFAGGSYNEQFF
TGTGCCAGTAGTTTTGCAGGGGGCTCCTACAATGAGCAGTTCTTC
>TRBJ1-1|NA|NA|TRBV7-9
CASSEGSYTEAFF
TGTGCCAGCAGCGAAGGGTCGTACACTGAAGCTTTCTTT
>TRBJ2-7|few|NA|TRBV7-8
CASSTTGDLYEQYF
TGTGCCAGCAGCACTACCGGGGATCTCTACGAGCAGTACTTC
>TRBJ1-1|NA|NA|TRBV29-1
CSVNPPGAPEAFF
TGCAGCGTGAATCCTCCAGGGGCCCCTGAAGCTTTCTTT
>TRBJ1-1|many|NA|TRBV12-3/TRBV12-4
CASSSTPSNTEAFF
TGTGCCAGCAGTTCCACCCCCTCGAACACTGAAGCTTTCTTT
>TRBJ1-2|NA|TRBD1|TRBV20-1
CSVKDRVDYGYTF
TGCAGTGTCAAGGACAGGGTGGACTATGGCTACACCTTC
>TRBJ2-6|few|NA|TRBV5-1
CASSLGFGSGANVLTF
TGCGCCAGCAGCTTGGGTTTCGGCTCTGGGGCCAACGTCCTGACTTTC
>TRBJ2-4|NA|NA|TRBV28
CASSPGATGANIQYF
TGTGCCAGCAGTCCCGGTGCGACAGGAGCAAACATTCAGTACTTC
>TRBJ2-7|NA|NA|TRBV5-1
CASRDVGITYEQYF
TGCGCCAGCAGAGACGTTGGCATAACCTACGAGCAGTACTTC
>TRBJ2-2|many|TRBD2|TRBV20-1
CSAERGLNTGELFF
TGCAGTGCAGAGCGGGGCCTTAACACCGGGGAGCTGTTTTTT
>TRBJ2-5|NA|NA|TRBV7-9
CASRRGTGFAQYF
TGTGCCAGCAGACGTGGAACAGGGTTTGCCCAGTACTTC
>TRBJ2-1|many|TRBD2|TRBV29-1
CSVASGSAEQFF
TGCAGCGTTGCTAGCGGGAGTGCTGAGCAGTTCTTC
>TRBJ2-3|many|NA|TRBV20-1
CSARRDSTDTQYF
TGCAGCGCCCGGCGGGATAGCACAGATACGCAGTATTTT
>TRBJ1-2|many|NA|TRBV5-5
CASSLAVLSYGYTF
TGTGCCAGCAGCTTGGCCGTCCTCTCCTATGGCTACACCTTC
>TRBJ2-4|few|TRBD1|TRBV12-3/TRBV12-4
CASSPMGQGIAKNIQYF
TGTGCCAGCAGCCCTATGGGACAGGGGATAGCCAAAAACATTCAGTACTTC
>TRBJ2-7|few|NA|TRBV20-1
CSAIRASYDEQYF
TGCAGTGCTATCCGGGCCAGCTATGACGAGCAGTACTTC
>TRBJ2-7|few|NA|TRBV27
CASISYEQYF
TGTGCCAGCATATCCTACGAGCAGTACTTC
>TRBJ1-4|NA|NA|TRBV5-1
CASSLRFEKLFF
TGCGCCAGCAGCTTGAGATTTGAAAAACTGTTTTTT
>TRBJ1-2|NA|NA|TRBV3-1
CASSQGPSYGYTF
TGTGCCAGCAGCCAAGGACCTTCCTATGGCTACACCTTC
>TRBJ2-5|many|NA|TRBV20-1
CSARAGERGYQETQYF
TGCAGTGCTAGAGCTGGAGAACGGGGGTACCAAGAGACCCAGTACTTC
>TRBJ2-3|NA|NA|TRBV29-1
CSVWTDTQYF
TGCAGCGTTTGGACAGATACGCAGTATTTT
>TRBJ1-6|NA|TRBD1|TRBV12-3/TRBV12-4
CASRYTGQGLSSPLHF
TGTGCCAGCAGATACACCGGACAGGGGCTAAGCTCACCCCTCCACTTT
>TRBJ2-1|NA|TRBD1|TRBV2
CARTGDRAVFNEQFF
TGTGCCAGAACCGGGGACAGGGCAGTTTTCAATGAGCAGTTCTTC
>TRBJ1-5|few|NA|TRBV18
CASSPQAYNQPQHF
TGTGCCAGCTCACCTCAAGCCTACAATCAGCCCCAGCATTTT
>TRBJ2-1|many|NA|TRBV6-1
CASSPGGGAYNEQFF
TGTGCCAGCAGTCCCGGGGGCGGGGCGTACAATGAGCAGTTCTTC
>TRBJ2-1|NA|NA|TRBV12-3/TRBV12-4
CASDDEAHNEQFF
TGTGCCTCGGACGATGAGGCCCACAATGAGCAGTTCTTC
>TRBJ2-1|many|TRBD2|TRBV5-1
CASSWSGAGGPADNEQFF
TGCGCCAGCAGCTGGAGCGGAGCGGGAGGGCCAGCAGATAATGAGCAGTTCTTC
>TRBJ2-1|few|TRBD2|TRBV11-2
CASSLEPGLGPNEQFF
TGTGCCAGCAGCTTAGAACCGGGACTAGGACCCAATGAGCAGTTCTTC
>TRBJ2-6|NA|NA|TRBV12-3/TRBV12-4
CASSLRASGANVLTF
TGTGCCAGCAGTTTAAGGGCATCTGGGGCCAACGTCCTGACTTTC
>TRBJ2-1|many|TRBD2|TRBV4-3
CASSPPGGSGRDNEQFF
TGCGCCAGCAGCCCACCCGGGGGGAGCGGGAGAGACAATGAGCAGTTCTTC
>TRBJ2-1|NA|TRBD2|TRBV10-2
CASKIAGGPTEQFF
TGCGCCAGCAAGATAGCGGGGGGACCCACTGAGCAGTTCTTC
>TRBJ2-2|NA|NA|TRBV15
CATSRRQVLTGELFF
TGTGCCACCAGCAGAAGACAGGTCCTCACCGGGGAGCTGTTTTTT
>TRBJ2-7|NA|TRBD2|TRBV6-2/TRBV6-3
CASSPPGTSGRNPYRNEQYF
TGTGCCAGCAGTCCCCCTGGGACTAGCGGGCGGAACCCCTATCGGAACGAGCAGTACTTC
>TRBJ2-1|NA|TRBD1|TRBV7-8
CASSFGTGPFF
TGTGCCAGCAGCTTTGGGACAGGCCCGTTCTTC